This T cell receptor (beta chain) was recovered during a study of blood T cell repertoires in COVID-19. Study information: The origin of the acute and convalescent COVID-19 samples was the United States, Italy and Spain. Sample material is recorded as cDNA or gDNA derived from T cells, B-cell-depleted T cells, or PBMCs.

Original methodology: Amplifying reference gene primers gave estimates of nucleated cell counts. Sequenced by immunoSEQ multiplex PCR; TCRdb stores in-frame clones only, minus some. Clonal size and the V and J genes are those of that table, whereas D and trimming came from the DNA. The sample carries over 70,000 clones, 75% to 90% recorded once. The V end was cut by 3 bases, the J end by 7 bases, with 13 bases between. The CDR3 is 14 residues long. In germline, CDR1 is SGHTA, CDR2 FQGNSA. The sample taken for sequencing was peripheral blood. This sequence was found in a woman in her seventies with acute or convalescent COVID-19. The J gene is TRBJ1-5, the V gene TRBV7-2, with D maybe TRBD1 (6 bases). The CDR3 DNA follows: TGTGCCAGCAGCTTTGGCAGGGGCGCACAGCCCCAGCATTTT. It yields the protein CASSFGRGAQPQHF. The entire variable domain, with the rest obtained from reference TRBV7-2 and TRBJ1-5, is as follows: GAGVSQSPSNKVTEKGKDVELRCDPISGHTALYWYRQSLGQGLEFLIYFQGNSAPDKSGLPSDRFSAERTGGSVSTLTIQRTQQEDSAVYLCASSFGRGAQPQHFGDGTRLSIL.